Shown below are 3 T cell receptor beta chains from a single sample sequenced in a study of blood T cell repertoires in COVID-19. Assay used: immunoSEQ multiplex PCR; TCRdb lists only in-frame clones, some missing. There are around 250,000 clones in the sample; around 86% occur only once, and 1.5% to 2% lies in the top ten. The sequenced material came from PBMCs or T cells enriched from blood (not recorded which). These receptors all stem from a woman aged 45-65 years who had recovered from COVID-19.

This clone has just one count. The V and J genes are TRBV30 and TRBJ1-5; the D is unclear. Deletions cut 6 bases from V and 0 bases from J, with 9 bases between. Looked up from germline, CDR1 is GTSNPN and CDR2 is SVGIG (reference sequence). The CDR3 spans 13 residues. The CDR3 loop reads CACQDNSNQPQHF. CDR3 DNA: TGTGCCTGCCAGGATAATAGCAATCAGCCCCAGCATTTT.

This chain links TRBV30 with TRBJ1-3; D perhaps matches TRBD1 (5 bases). V dropped 3 bases and J dropped 0 bases, with 12 bases sitting between them. Germline-derived CDR1 and CDR2 are GTSNPN and SVGIG (reference sequence). The CDR3 consists of 15 residues. CDR3 protein: CAWRRLQDSGNTIYF. The CDR3 nucleotides read TGTGCCTGGAGGCGATTACAGGACTCTGGAAACACCATATATTTT.

This clone appeared a few times. This chain joins TRBV18 and TRBJ2-7, with TRBD1 identical over 9 bases. The CDR3 runs 14 residues. J gave up 0 bases and V 6 bases, and 3 bases lay outside the gene matches. The germline CDR1 and CDR2 sequences are KGHSH and LQKENI. The CDR3: CASSDRGGSYEQYF. The CDR3 region has the DNA TGTGCCAGCTCGGACAGGGGCGGCTCCTACGAGCAGTACTTC.